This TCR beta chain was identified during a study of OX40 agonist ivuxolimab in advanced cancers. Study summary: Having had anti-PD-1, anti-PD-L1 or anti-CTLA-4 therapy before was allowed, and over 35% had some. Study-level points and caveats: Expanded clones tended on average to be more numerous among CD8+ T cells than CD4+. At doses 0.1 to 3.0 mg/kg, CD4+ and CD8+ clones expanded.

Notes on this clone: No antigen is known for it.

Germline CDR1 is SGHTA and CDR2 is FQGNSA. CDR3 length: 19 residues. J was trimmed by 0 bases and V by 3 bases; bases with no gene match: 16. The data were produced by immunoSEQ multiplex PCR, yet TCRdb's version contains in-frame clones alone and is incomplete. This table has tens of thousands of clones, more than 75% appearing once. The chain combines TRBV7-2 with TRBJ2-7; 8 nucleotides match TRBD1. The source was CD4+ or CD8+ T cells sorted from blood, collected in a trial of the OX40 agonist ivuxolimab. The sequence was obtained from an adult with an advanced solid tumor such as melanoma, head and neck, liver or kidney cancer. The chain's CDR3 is CASSLYPPSFQGASYEQYF. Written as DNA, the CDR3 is TGTGCCAGCAGCTTGTATCCCCCCTCTTTTCAGGGGGCCTCCTACGAGCAGTACTTC.